Listed here is a single TCR beta chain. No cognate antigen has been identified for it. The junction does not match germline at one end; this may be a read error. Via the germline V gene, CDR1 is MDHEN and CDR2 SYDVKM. Spanning cysteine to phenylalanine, the CDR3 consists of 14 amino acids. The DNA shown is the 42-base CDR3, in frame from base 1. This specimen belongs to a study of control samples from healthy donors and cancer patients (dated by TCRdb to the early 2020s). Libraries were constructed by the immunoSEQ multiplex PCR assay. TCRdb holds this immuneACCESS table with in-frame rearrangements only. Some clones are missing; in checked studies, unresolved V genes explain under half, and the rest has no known cause. The record for this sample contains approximately 190,000 clones. Together, the top ten hold 2.2% of the sample.

The chain uses TRBV28 and TRBJ1-6, with the D gene not clear enough to name. The sample taken for sequencing was blood. The source of this sequence is a woman aged 25 to 45 in good health. The CDR3 here reads CATSVGPFNSPLHF. The DNA sequence reads TGTGCCACCAGTGTCGGACCCTTTAATTCACCCCTCCACTTT.